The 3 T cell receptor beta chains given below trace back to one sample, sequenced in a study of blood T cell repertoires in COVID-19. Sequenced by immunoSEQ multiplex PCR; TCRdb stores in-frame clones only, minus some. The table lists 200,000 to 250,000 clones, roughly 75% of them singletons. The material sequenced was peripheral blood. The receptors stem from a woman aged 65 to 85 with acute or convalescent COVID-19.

The chain's CDR3 is CATSEGQANGYTF. Written as DNA, the CDR3 is TGTGCCACCAGTGAAGGACAGGCAAATGGCTACACCTTC. The chain uses TRBV24-1 and TRBJ1-2, with 7 nucleotides matching TRBD1. CDR1 and CDR2 from the germline V gene are KGHDR and SFDVKD. J lost 6 bases, V lost 4 bases, and 4 bases had no gene match. This CDR3 comprises 13 residues.

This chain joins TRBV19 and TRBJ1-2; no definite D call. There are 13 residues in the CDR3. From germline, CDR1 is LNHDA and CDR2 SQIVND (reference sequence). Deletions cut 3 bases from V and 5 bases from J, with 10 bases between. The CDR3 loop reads CASSMPQQYGYTF. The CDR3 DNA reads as TGTGCCAGTAGTATGCCACAGCAGTATGGCTACACCTTC.

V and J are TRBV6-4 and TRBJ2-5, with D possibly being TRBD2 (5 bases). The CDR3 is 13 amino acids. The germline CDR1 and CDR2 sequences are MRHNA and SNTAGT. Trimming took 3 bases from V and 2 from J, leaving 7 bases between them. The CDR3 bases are TGTGCCAGCAGTGAGTGGACTCAAGAGACCCAGTACTTC. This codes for CASSEWTQETQYF.